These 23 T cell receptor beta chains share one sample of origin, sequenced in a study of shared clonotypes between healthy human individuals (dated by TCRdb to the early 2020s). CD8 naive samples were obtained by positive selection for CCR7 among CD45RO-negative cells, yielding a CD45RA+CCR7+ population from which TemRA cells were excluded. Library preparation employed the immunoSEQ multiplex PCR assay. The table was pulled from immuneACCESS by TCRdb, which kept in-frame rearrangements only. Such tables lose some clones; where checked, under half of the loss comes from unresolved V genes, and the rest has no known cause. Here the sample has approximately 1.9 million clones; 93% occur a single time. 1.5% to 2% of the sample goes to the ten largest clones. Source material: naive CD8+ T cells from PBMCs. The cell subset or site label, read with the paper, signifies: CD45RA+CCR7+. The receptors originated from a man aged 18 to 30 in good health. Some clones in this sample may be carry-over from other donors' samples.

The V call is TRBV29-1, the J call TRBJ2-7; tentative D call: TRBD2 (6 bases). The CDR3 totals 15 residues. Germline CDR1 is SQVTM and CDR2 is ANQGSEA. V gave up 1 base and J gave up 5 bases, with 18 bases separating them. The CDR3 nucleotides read TGCAGCGTTGAAGGGGTTTCCGGAGGGGCTGACGAGCAGTACTTC. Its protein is CSVEGVSGGADEQYF.

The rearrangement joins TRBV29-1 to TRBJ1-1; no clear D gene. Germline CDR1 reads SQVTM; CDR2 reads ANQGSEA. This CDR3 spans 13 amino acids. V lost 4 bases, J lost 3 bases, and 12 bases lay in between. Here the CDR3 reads CSVVALGDTEAFF. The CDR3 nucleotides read TGCAGCGTTGTGGCCTTAGGCGACACTGAAGCTTTCTTT. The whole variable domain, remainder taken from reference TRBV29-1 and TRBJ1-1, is SAVISQKPSRDICQRGTSLTIQCQVDSQVTMMFWYRQQPGQSLTLIATANQGSEATYESGFVIDKFPISRPNLTFSTLTVSNMSPEDSSIYLCSVVALGDTEAFFGQGTRLTVV.

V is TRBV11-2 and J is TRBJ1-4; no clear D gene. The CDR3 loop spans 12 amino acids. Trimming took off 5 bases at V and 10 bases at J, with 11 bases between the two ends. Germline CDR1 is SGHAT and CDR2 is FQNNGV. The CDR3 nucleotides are TGTGCCAGCAGCGCCGGTGCGGGAAAACTGTTTTTT. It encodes CASSAGAGKLFF.

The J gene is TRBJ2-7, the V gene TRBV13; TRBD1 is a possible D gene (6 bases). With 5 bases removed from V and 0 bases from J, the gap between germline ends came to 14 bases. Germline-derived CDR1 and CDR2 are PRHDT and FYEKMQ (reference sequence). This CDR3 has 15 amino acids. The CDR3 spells CASSVGWGPSYEQYF. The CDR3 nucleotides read TGTGCCAGCAGCGTGGGTTGGGGGCCCTCCTACGAGCAGTACTTC.

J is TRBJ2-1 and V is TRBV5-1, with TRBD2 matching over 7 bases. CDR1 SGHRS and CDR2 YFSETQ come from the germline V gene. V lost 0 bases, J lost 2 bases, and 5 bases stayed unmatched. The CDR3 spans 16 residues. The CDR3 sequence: CASSLVGGGAYNEQFF. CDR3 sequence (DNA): TGCGCCAGCAGCTTGGTTGGGGGAGGGGCCTACAATGAGCAGTTCTTC.

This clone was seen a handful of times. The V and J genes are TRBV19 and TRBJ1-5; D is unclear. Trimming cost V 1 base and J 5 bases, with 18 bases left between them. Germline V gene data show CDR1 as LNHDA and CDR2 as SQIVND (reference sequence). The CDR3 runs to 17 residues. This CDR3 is CASSIVIPRSRDQPQHF. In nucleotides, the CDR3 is TGTGCCAGTAGTATAGTTATCCCCAGGTCCCGAGATCAGCCCCAGCATTTT.

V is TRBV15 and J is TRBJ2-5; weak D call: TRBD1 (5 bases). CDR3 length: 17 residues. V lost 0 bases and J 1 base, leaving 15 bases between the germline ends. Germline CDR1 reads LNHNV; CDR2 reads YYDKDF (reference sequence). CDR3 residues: CATSRDWTAGFQETQYF. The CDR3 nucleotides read TGTGCCACCAGCAGAGATTGGACCGCAGGGTTCCAAGAGACCCAGTACTTC.

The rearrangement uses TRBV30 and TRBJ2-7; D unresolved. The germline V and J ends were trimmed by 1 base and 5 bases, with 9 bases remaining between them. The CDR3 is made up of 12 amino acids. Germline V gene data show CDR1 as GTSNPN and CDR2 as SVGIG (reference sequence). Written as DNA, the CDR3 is TGTGCCTGGAGTGGCGGCCCCCACGAGCAGTACTTC. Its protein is CAWSGGPHEQYF. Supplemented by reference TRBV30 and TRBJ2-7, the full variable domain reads SQTIHQWPATLVQPVGSPLSLECTVEGTSNPNLYWYRQAAGRGLQLLFYSVGIGQISSEVPQNLSASRPQDRQFILSSKKLLLSDSGFYLCAWSGGPHEQYFGPGTRLTVT.

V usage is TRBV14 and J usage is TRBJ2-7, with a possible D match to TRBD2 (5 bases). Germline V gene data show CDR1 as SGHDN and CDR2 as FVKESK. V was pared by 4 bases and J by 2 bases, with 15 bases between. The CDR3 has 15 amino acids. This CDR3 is CASSPSGSNTYEQYF. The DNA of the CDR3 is TGTGCCAGCAGCCCCAGCGGTAGCAACACCTACGAGCAGTACTTC.

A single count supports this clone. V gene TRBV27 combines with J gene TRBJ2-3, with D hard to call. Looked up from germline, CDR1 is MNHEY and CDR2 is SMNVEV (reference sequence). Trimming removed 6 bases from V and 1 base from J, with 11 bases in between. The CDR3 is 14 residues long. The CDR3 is CASRRADGTDTQYF. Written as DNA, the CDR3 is TGTGCCAGCAGAAGGGCAGACGGCACAGATACGCAGTATTTT.

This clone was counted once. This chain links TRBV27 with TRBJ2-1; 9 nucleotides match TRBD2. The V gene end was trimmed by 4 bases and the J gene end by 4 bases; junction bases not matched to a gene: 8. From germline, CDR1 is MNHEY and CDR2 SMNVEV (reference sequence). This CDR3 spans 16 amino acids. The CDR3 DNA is TGTGCCAGCAGTTCCATTGAGACTAGCGGATACAATGAGCAGTTCTTC. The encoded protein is CASSSIETSGYNEQFF.

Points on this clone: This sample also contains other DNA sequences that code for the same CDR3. CDR3 DNA sequence: TGTGCCAGCAGCGGGCGGACAGGGGGCTACGAGCAGTACTTC. Residues: CASSGRTGGYEQYF. This chain connects TRBV7-9 to TRBJ2-7; 10 bases line up with TRBD1. The J segment lost 3 bases and the V segment lost 5 bases, leaving 4 bases of the junction unmatched. Germline lookup yields CDR1 SEHNR and CDR2 FQNEAQ (reference sequence). The length of the CDR3 is 14 residues.

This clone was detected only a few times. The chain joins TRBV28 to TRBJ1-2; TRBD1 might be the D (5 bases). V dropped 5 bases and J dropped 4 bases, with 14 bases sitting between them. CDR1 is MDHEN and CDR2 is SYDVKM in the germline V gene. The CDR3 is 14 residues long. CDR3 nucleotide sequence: TGTGCCAGCAGTCCTCGACGAGACAGCTATGGCTACACCTTC. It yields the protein CASSPRRDSYGYTF.

CDR3 coding DNA: TGTGCCAGCAGCCTGAGTCTATCCACCTACGAGCAGTACTTC. This translates into CASSLSLSTYEQYF. The chain joins TRBV7-9 to TRBJ2-7; D is uncertain. Per germline, CDR1 SEHNR and CDR2 FQNEAQ (reference sequence). The V end was cut by 5 bases, the J end by 2 bases, with 13 bases between. The CDR3 is 14 residues long. Variable domain in full (rest from reference TRBV7-9 and TRBJ2-7): DTGVSQNPRHKITKRGQNVTFRCDPISEHNRLYWYRQTLGQGPEFLTYFQNEAQLEKSRLLSDRFSAERPKGSFSTLEIQRTEQGDSAMYLCASSLSLSTYEQYFGPGTRLTVT.

CDR3: CASSHTGGSTEAFF. The CDR3 DNA follows: TGTGCCAGCAGTCACACAGGGGGCAGCACTGAAGCTTTCTTT. This chain links TRBV6-1 with TRBJ1-1; 9 bases agree with TRBD1. In germline, CDR1 is MNHNS, CDR2 SASEGT. V was pared by 5 bases and J by 4 bases, with 5 bases of the junction left unmatched. The CDR3 covers 14 residues.

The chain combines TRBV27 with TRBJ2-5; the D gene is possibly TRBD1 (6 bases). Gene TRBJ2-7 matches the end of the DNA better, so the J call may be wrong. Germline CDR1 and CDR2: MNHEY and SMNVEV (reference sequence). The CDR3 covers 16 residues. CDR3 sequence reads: CASSQYPGHVTSEQYF. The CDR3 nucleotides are TGTGCCAGCAGTCAATACCCGGGACATGTAACGAGCGAGCAGTACTTC.

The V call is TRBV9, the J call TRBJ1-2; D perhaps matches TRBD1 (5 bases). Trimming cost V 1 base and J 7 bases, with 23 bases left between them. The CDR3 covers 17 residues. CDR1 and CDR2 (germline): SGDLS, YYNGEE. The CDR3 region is CASSVSSHLEGRGGYTF. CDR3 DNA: TGTGCCAGCAGCGTATCCTCTCACCTCGAGGGGCGTGGTGGCTACACCTTC.

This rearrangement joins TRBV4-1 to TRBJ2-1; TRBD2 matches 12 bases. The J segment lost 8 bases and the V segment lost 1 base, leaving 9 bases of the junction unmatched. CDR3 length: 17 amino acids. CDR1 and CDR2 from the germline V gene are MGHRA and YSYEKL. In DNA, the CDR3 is TGCGCCAGCAGCCAAGCAGAGACTAGCGGGAGAGGGTATGAGCAGTTCTTC. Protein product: CASSQAETSGRGYEQFF.

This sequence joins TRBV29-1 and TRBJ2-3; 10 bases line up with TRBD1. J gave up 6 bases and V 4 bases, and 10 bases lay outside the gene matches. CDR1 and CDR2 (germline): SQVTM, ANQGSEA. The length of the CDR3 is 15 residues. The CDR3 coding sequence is TGCAGCGTTGGTCGGCGGGACAGGGGAGGGGATACGCAGTATTTT. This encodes CSVGRRDRGGDTQYF.

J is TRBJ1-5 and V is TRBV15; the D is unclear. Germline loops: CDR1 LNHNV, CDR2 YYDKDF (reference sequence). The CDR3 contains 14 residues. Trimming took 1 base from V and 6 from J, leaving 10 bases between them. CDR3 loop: CATSRVRFGQPQHF. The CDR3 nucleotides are TGTGCCACCAGCAGAGTCAGGTTCGGTCAGCCCCAGCATTTT.

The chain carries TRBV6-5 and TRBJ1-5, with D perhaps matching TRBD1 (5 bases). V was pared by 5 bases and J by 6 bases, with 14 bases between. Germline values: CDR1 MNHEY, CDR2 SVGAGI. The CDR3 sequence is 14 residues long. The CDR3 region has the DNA TGTGCCAGCAGTCCTGTTAGGGGCGGTCAGCCCCAGCATTTT. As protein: CASSPVRGGQPQHF.

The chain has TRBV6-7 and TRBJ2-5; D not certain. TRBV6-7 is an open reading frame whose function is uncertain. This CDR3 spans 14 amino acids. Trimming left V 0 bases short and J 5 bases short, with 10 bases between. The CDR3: CASSYSGLRETQYF. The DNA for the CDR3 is TGTGCCAGCAGTTACTCTGGTTTGCGGGAGACCCAGTACTTC.

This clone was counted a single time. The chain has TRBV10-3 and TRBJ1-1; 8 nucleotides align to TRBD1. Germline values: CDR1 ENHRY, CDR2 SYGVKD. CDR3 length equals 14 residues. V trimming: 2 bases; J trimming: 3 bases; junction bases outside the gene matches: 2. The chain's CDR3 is CAISEGQGDTEAFF. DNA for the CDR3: TGTGCCATCAGTGAGGGACAGGGTGACACTGAAGCTTTCTTT.